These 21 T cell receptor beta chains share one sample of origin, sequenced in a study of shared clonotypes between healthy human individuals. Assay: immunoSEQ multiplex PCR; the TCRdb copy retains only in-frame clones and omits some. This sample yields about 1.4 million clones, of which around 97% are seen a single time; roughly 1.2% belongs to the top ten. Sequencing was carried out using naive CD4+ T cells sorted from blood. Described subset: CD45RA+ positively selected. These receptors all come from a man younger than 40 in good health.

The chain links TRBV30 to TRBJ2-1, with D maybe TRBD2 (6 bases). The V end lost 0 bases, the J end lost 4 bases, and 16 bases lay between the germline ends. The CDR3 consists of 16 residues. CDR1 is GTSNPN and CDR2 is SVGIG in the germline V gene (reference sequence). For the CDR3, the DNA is TGTGCCTGGAGTGTACGGTCGGGAGTCGGATACAATGAGCAGTTCTTC. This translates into CAWSVRSGVGYNEQFF.

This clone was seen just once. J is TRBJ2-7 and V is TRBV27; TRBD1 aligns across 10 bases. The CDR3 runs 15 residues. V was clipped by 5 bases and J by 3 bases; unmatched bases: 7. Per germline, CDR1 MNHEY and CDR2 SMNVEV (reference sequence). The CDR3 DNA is TGTGCCAGCAGTGCGTCGGACAGGGGGGGCTACGAGCAGTACTTC. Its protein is CASSASDRGGYEQYF.

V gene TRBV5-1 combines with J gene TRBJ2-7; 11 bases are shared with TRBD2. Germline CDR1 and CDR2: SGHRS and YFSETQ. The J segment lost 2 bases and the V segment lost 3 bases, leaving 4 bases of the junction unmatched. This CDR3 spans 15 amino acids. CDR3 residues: CASSYGLAGTYEQYF. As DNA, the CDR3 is TGCGCCAGCAGCTATGGACTAGCGGGCACCTACGAGCAGTACTTC.

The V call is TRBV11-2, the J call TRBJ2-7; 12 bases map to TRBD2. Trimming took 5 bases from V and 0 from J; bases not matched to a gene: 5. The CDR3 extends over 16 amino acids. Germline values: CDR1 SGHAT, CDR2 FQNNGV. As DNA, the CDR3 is TGTGCCAGCAGCCCCGGGACTAGCGGGCGCTCCTACGAGCAGTACTTC. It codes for CASSPGTSGRSYEQYF.

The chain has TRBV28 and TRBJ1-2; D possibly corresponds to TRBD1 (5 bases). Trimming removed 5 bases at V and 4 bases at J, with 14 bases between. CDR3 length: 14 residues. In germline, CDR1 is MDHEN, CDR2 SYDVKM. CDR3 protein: CASSPAGEIYGYTF. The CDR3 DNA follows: TGTGCCAGCAGTCCCGCGGGGGAGATCTATGGCTACACCTTC.

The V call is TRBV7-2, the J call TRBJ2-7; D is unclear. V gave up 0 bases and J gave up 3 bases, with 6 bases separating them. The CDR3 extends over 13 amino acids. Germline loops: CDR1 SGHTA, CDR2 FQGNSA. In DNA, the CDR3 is TGTGCCAGCAGCTTAGCCGTAAACTACGAGCAGTACTTC. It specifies CASSLAVNYEQYF.

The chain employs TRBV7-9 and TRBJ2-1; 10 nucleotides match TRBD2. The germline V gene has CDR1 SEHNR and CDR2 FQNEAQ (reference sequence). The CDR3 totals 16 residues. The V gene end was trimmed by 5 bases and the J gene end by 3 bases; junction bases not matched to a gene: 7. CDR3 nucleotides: TGTGCCAGCAGCGTCCCTAGCGGGAGCAGCTACAATGAGCAGTTCTTC. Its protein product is CASSVPSGSSYNEQFF.

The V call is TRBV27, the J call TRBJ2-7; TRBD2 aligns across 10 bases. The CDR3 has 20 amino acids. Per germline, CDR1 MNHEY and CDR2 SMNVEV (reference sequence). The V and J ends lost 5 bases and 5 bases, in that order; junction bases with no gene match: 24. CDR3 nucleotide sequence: TGTGCCAGCAGTGACGTTGTCCCGGGACTAGCGCTACCAATGGTCGACGAGCAGTACTTC. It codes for CASSDVVPGLALPMVDEQYF.

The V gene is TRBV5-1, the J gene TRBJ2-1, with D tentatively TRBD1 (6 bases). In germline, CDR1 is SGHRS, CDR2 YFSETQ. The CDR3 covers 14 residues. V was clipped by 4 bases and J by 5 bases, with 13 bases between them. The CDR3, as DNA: TGCGCCAGCAGCCTAGGACAGTTTAACAATGAGCAGTTCTTC. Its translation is CASSLGQFNNEQFF.

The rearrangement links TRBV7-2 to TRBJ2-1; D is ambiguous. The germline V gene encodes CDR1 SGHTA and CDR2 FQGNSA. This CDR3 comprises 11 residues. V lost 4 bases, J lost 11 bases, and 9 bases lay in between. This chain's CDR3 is CASSSRDQQFF. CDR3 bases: TGTGCCAGCAGCTCTAGGGATCAGCAGTTCTTC. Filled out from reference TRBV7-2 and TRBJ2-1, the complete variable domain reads GAGVSQSPSNKVTEKGKDVELRCDPISGHTALYWYRQSLGQGLEFLIYFQGNSAPDKSGLPSDRFSAERTGGSVSTLTIQRTQQEDSAVYLCASSSRDQQFFGPGTRLTVL.

CDR3 sequence: CASSLMLGTRFSYF. DNA for the CDR3: TGTGCCAGCAGCTTGATGTTGGGGACTCGGTTCAGCTACTTC. The chain joins TRBV7-2 to TRBJ2-7; D may be TRBD2 (6 bases). V dropped 3 bases and J dropped 13 bases, with 22 bases sitting between them. Germline CDR1 is SGHTA and CDR2 is FQGNSA. This CDR3 has 14 residues.

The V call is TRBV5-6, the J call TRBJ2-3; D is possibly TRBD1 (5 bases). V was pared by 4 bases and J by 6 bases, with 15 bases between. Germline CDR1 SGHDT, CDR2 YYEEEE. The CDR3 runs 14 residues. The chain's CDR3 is CASSDVGRLDTQYF. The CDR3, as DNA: TGTGCCAGCAGCGACGTGGGGCGTCTGGATACGCAGTATTTT.

The CDR3 DNA reads TGTGCCAGCAGCCAAATTAATGGGGGGGAGCTGTTTTTT. Translation: CASSQINGGELFF. The rearrangement uses TRBV14 and TRBJ2-2; D gene uncertain. V lost 2 bases to trimming and J lost 8 bases, with 9 bases between them. Germline CDR1 reads SGHDN; CDR2 reads FVKESK. The CDR3 contains 13 residues.

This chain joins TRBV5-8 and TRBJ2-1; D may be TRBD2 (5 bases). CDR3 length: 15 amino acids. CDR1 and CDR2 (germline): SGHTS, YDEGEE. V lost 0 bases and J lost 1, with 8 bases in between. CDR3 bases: TGTGCCAGCAGCTTGGGCCTAGCATCCTACAATGAGCAGTTCTTC. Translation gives CASSLGLASYNEQFF.

The CDR3, as DNA: TGTGCCAGCAGCTTTCACGGGGAGCTGTTTTTT. This translates into CASSFHGELFF. The J gene is TRBJ2-2, the V gene TRBV5-6; D is ambiguous. CDR1 and CDR2 from the germline V gene are SGHDT and YYEEEE. The germline V and J ends were trimmed by 2 bases and 7 bases, with 3 bases remaining between them. The CDR3 extends over 11 amino acids.

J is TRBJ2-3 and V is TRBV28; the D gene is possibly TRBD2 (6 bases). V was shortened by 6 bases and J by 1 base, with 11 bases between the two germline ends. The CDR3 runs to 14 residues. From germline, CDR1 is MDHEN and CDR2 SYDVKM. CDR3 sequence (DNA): TGTGCCAGCAGGCTCCAGCGGGGCACAGATACGCAGTATTTT. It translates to CASRLQRGTDTQYF.

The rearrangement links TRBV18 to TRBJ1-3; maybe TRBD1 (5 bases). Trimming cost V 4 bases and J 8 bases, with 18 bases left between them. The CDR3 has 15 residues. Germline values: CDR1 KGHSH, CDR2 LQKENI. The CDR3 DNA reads TGTGCCAGCTCACTACTTGGGACCTCGTTGGACACCATATATTTT. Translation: CASSLLGTSLDTIYF.

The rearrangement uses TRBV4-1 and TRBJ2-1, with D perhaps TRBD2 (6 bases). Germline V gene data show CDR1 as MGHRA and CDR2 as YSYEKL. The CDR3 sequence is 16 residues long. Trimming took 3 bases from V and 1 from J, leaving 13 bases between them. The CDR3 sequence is CASSQAGAGSYNEQFF. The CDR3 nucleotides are TGCGCCAGCAGCCAGGCTGGGGCGGGGTCCTACAATGAGCAGTTCTTC.

The CDR3 coding sequence is TGTGCCAGCAGCCCGGCAGGGATTGGGTCGGGGGAGCTGTTTTTT. This encodes CASSPAGIGSGELFF. V and J are TRBV14 and TRBJ2-2, with D possibly matching TRBD1 (5 bases). Trimming removed 4 bases at V and 8 bases at J, with 17 bases between. Germline V gives CDR1 SGHDN, CDR2 FVKESK. CDR3 length: 15 residues.

The CDR3 DNA follows: TGTGCCAGCCACCATGGGGCCAGTAGACGTCAAGAGACCCAGTACTTC. It is translated as CASHHGASRRQETQYF. The V and J genes are TRBV7-9 and TRBJ2-5, with a weak D call TRBD1 (5 bases). Germline loops: CDR1 SEHNR, CDR2 FQNEAQ (reference sequence). V lost 8 bases and J 2 bases, leaving 21 bases between the germline ends. The CDR3 covers 16 residues.

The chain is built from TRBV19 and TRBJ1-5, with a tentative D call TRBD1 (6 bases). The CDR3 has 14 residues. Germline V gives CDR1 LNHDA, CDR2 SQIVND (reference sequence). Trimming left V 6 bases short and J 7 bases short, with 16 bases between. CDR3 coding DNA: TGTGCCAGTAGAGACAACAGGGTGAGCCAGCCCCAGCATTTT. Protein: CASRDNRVSQPQHF.